This TCR beta chain was identified in a study of CD8+ T cells in alopecia areata. Investigators isolated RNA and reverse transcribed it into cDNA to act as the sequencing template. Using immunoSEQ multiplex PCR, the repertoire was profiled, and TCRdb retains in-frame clones only, with some absent. The table includes roughly 130,000 clones, around 60% detected once. Samples from alopecia areata patients were lesional scalp punch biopsies and peripheral blood. Germline CDR1 is SQVTM and CDR2 is ANQGSEA. This CDR3 is 12 amino acids long. The V and J ends lost 2 bases and 7 bases, in that order; junction bases with no gene match: 1. This clone was seen more than once but under ten times.

The sequencing used CD4+ T cells sorted from blood, collected at week 0. This rearrangement joins TRBV29-1 to TRBJ2-7, with 11 bases fitting TRBD1. The source of this sequence is a human donor with alopecia areata. The CDR3, as DNA: TGCAGCGTTGAACGGGACAGGGGGGAGCAGTACTTC. As protein: CSVERDRGEQYF.